These 10 T cell receptor beta chains came from one sample sequenced in a study of blood T cell repertoires in COVID-19. The protocol was immunoSEQ multiplex PCR, while the TCRdb copy is restricted to in-frame clones and leaves out a portion. Among about 98,000 clones, about 80% were seen once, and the ten largest hold more than 15%. Sequenced: peripheral blood. Receptors were obtained from a man aged 80 or over with acute or convalescent COVID-19.

The chain recombines TRBV9 with TRBJ2-6, with 7 bases aligning to TRBD1. Trimming removed 5 bases from V and 2 bases from J; junction bases left unmatched: 13. This CDR3 contains 18 residues. Germline V gene sequence: CDR1 SGDLS, CDR2 YYNGEE. CDR3 amino acids: CASRSRGGEIAGANVLTF. The CDR3 region has the DNA TGTGCCAGCAGGAGTAGAGGGGGCGAAATTGCTGGGGCCAACGTCCTGACTTTC.

V is TRBV6-5 and J is TRBJ2-2, with TRBD2 matching over 10 bases. Trimming removed 4 bases from V and 5 bases from J; junction bases left unmatched: 7. The V gene's germline CDR1 is MNHEY and CDR2 SVGAGI. The CDR3 length is 16 residues. The CDR3 region is CASSFASGSWTGELFF. The CDR3 DNA sequence: TGTGCCAGCAGTTTTGCTAGCGGGAGTTGGACCGGGGAGCTGTTTTTT.

This clone came up once. This sequence joins TRBV5-1 and TRBJ2-1; a possible D gene is TRBD1 (6 bases). The CDR3 is made up of 14 amino acids. V was clipped by 2 bases and J by 10 bases, with 16 bases between them. Germline CDR1 SGHRS, CDR2 YFSETQ. CDR3 residues: CASSLGWDDREQFF. CDR3 sequence (DNA): TGCGCCAGCAGCTTAGGGTGGGACGACAGGGAGCAGTTCTTC.

The rearrangement joins TRBV7-2 to TRBJ1-5; D may be TRBD1 (5 bases). Looked up from germline, CDR1 is SGHTA and CDR2 is FQGNSA. The CDR3 has 16 amino acids. V was shortened by 2 bases and J by 1 base, with 12 bases between the two germline ends. The CDR3 is CASSLMGGISNQPQHF. CDR3 coding DNA: TGTGCCAGCAGCTTAATGGGGGGGATAAGCAATCAGCCCCAGCATTTT.

The J gene is TRBJ2-4, the V gene TRBV29-1, with 7 positions matching TRBD2. J gave up 7 bases and V 2 bases, and 2 bases lay outside the gene matches. This CDR3 spans 12 amino acids. Germline V gene sequence: CDR1 SQVTM, CDR2 ANQGSEA. The CDR3 is CSVEIGGNIQYF. In DNA, the CDR3 is TGCAGCGTTGAAATCGGGGGGAACATTCAGTACTTC.

The chain carries TRBV20-1 and TRBJ2-7, with a tentative D call TRBD1 (6 bases). The CDR3 length is 15 residues. Deletions cut 3 bases from V and 5 bases from J, with 20 bases between. Germline V gives CDR1 DFQATT, CDR2 SNEGSKA (reference sequence). The CDR3 DNA reads TGCAGTGCTAGTACTTCTCAGGGGAATAACCACGAGCAGTACTTC. Translation: CSASTSQGNNHEQYF.

The chain carries TRBV5-6 and TRBJ1-6; the D gene is possibly TRBD1 (5 bases). Per germline, CDR1 SGHDT and CDR2 YYEEEE. The CDR3 is 15 residues long. V was trimmed by 0 bases and J by 7 bases, leaving 11 bases between them. CDR3 nucleotides: TGTGCCAGCAGCTTGGGCGCAGGGTGGAATTCACCCCTCCACTTT. It specifies CASSLGAGWNSPLHF.

The chain combines TRBV2 with TRBJ1-4; D is perhaps TRBD1 (5 bases). Germline V gives CDR1 SNHLY, CDR2 FYNNEI. The CDR3 is made up of 14 amino acids. Trimming shortened V by 1 base and J by 8 bases, and 11 bases separated the two germline ends. DNA for the CDR3: TGTGCCAGCAGTGAAGGGTTAGGGGTCGAAAAACTGTTTTTT. Protein product: CASSEGLGVEKLFF.

This clone was seen a handful of times. The chain carries TRBV18 and TRBJ2-1; 13 bases fit TRBD2. The junction had 6 bases not matched to a gene; V was cut back by 5 bases and J by 5 bases. This CDR3 is 16 amino acids long. Germline values: CDR1 KGHSH, CDR2 LQKENI. CDR3 loop: CASSTELAGGNNEQFF. In DNA form, the CDR3 reads TGTGCCAGCTCAACGGAACTAGCGGGGGGGAACAATGAGCAGTTCTTC.

The V gene is TRBV30, the J gene TRBJ1-5; TRBD1 aligns across 9 bases. The CDR3 length is 18 residues. The trim removed 1 base at V and 0 bases at J, leaving 10 bases unmatched. CDR1 is GTSNPN, CDR2 SVGIG, per germline (reference sequence). The CDR3 nucleotides read TGTGCCTGGAGTGAAAGGACAGGGGTTTTGAATAGCAATCAGCCCCAGCATTTT. This encodes CAWSERTGVLNSNQPQHF.